This T cell receptor (beta chain) is from a study of T cell repertoires in cytomegalovirus infection (dated by TCRdb to the late 2010s). A note on the overall study: Donor HLA type was relevant to the analysis, because carriage of CMV infection together with the matching HLA type was indicated by public TCR beta signatures.

The reads were generated on an Illumina HiSeq 1500. TCRdb cleaned the public reads at Q25 with fastp, built clones with MiXCR and kept in-frame beta chains. Rows are unified per CDR3 protein, each entry keeping the most common DNA and genes. The table for this sample lists 350,000 to 550,000 distinct CDR3 sequences; approximately 33% of them were counted only once. The ten largest clonotypes hold roughly 13% of the sample. The investigation overall reported the following: Carriers of CMV infection plus the relevant HLA type were discriminated by the cumulative frequency of public TCR beta family members in the study cohort and in an independent approximately 360-donor cohort. The ex vivo response was dominated by HLA-C-restricted CMV-specific TCR beta clonotypes, and the single most frequent clonotype in two of eight donors was supplied by these HLA-C-restricted clonotypes.

Trimming takes 5 bases from V and 5 bases from J, and the germline ends sit 21 bases apart. The germline V gene provides CDR1 SQVTM and CDR2 ANQGSEA. Taken from cysteine to phenylalanine, the CDR3 has 15 residues. Only CDR3 DNA remains: 45 bases, in frame from the first base. A word on this clonotype: The target of this receptor is not known. Within one base of it there is no much larger clone, and no base qualities were kept.

The rearrangement combines TRBV29-1 with TRBJ1-2; the D gene identity is not certain. The specimen was PBMCs. The clonotype was recovered from a human donor in good health (CMV status not recorded). Some clones in this sample may be carry-over from other donors' samples. The DNA reads as follows: TGCAGCGTTTCCAGTACCGACGTTAAGGATTATGGCTACACCTTC. The translation is CSVSSTDVKDYGYTF.